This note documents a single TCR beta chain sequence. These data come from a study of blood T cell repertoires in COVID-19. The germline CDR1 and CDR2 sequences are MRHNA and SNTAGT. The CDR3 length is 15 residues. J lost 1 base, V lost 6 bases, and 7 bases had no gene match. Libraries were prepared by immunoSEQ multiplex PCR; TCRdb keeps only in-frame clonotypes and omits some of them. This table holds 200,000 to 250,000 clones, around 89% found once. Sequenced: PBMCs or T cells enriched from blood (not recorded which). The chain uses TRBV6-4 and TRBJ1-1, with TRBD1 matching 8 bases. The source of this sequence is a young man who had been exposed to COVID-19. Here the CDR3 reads CASSSGGWGNTEAFF. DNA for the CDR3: TGTGCCAGCAGCTCAGGGGGCTGGGGGAACACTGAAGCTTTCTTT.